What follows describes a single TCR beta chain. Authors' processing steps: It was from reference gene primer amplification that nucleated cell counts were estimated. The repertoire was sequenced with immunoSEQ multiplex PCR; TCRdb's copy has only in-frame clones and lacks some. The DNA gave D and trimming, while V, J and clone size come from that table. The sample carries 200,000 to 300,000 clones, approximately 86% recorded once. Trimming pared 5 bases from V and 2 bases from J, leaving 7 bases between. Germline V gene lookup returns CDR1 GTSNPN and CDR2 SVGIG (reference sequence). The CDR3 has 11 amino acids. This entry belongs to a study of blood T cell repertoires in COVID-19. As for the study in general: PBMCs, B-cell-depleted T cells, or T cells were the source of the cDNA or gDNA that made up the material.

Sequencing input: peripheral blood. The sequence derives from a man in his forties who had recovered from COVID-19. The V gene is TRBV30, the J gene TRBJ2-7; D gene uncertain. The CDR3 region has the DNA TGTGCCTGGGGGTCTACCTACGAGCAGTACTTC. This sequence encodes CAWGSTYEQYF.